These T cell receptor beta chains were read from a single sample in a study of blood T cell repertoires in COVID-19. Method: immunoSEQ multiplex PCR; TCRdb's copy keeps in-frame clones and lacks some. The sample contains about 250,000 clones, over 70% of which appear only once. The specimen was peripheral blood. These TCRs come from a man aged 35-49 years with active or convalescent COVID-19. The CDR3 runs from the conserved cysteine through the conserved F or W. D genes are given only for firm matches. Clone size is given for some rows only: seen once, a few or many times, or a class if the clone is expanded.

D	size	V	J	CDR3	DNA
TRBD1	-	TRBV30	TRBJ1-5	CAWSVSTGANQPQHF	TGTGCCTGGAGCGTAAGTACAGGGGCCAATCAGCCCCAGCATTTT
TRBD1	once	TRBV4-1	TRBJ1-1	CASSQVGDGTGLDTEAFF	TGCGCCAGCAGCCAAGTGGGAGACGGGACAGGGCTCGACACTGAAGCTTTCTTT
-	-	TRBV27	TRBJ1-6	CASSQMYNSPLHF	TGTGCCAGCAGCCAGATGTATAATTCACCCCTCCACTTT
-	-	TRBV19	TRBJ2-2	CASRSGAGELFF	TGTGCCAGTAGATCCGGGGCCGGGGAGCTGTTTTTT
-	-	TRBV4-2	TRBJ1-5	CASSQEGGQTYQPQHF	TGTGCCAGCAGCCAAGAAGGGGGACAAACTTATCAGCCCCAGCATTTT
-	few	TRBV27	TRBJ2-5	CASSLIGGGADETQYF	TGTGCCAGCAGTTTGATTGGGGGGGGCGCGGATGAGACCCAGTACTTC
-	-	TRBV3-1/TRBV3-2	TRBJ1-2	CASSPRDFNGYTF	TGTGCCAGCAGCCCCCGGGACTTTAATGGCTACACCTTC
-	-	TRBV24-1	TRBJ2-2	CATSDFYTGELFF	TGTGCCACCAGTGATTTCTACACCGGGGAGCTGTTTTTT
-	-	TRBV24-1	TRBJ1-5	CATSRESNQPQHF	TGTGCCACCAGTCGGGAAAGCAATCAGCCCCAGCATTTT
TRBD1	-	TRBV5-1	TRBJ1-1	CASSFRDRETHEAFF	TGCGCCAGCAGCTTTCGCGACAGGGAAACACATGAAGCTTTCTTT
TRBD1	-	TRBV11-2	TRBJ1-5	CASSDRGGNQPQHF	TGTGCCAGCAGCGACAGGGGGGGCAATCAGCCCCAGCATTTT
TRBD1	-	TRBV3-1/TRBV3-2	TRBJ1-2	CASSQGDSIYGYTF	TGTGCCAGCAGCCAAGGGGACAGTATCTATGGCTACACCTTC
TRBD1	-	TRBV11-1	TRBJ2-1	CASSMGQNNEQFF	TGTGCCAGCAGCATGGGACAGAACAATGAGCAGTTCTTC
TRBD1	-	TRBV6-4	TRBJ2-2	CASSESRGTGELFF	TGTGCCAGCAGTGAGTCCAGGGGGACCGGGGAGCTGTTTTTT
-	-	TRBV12-5	TRBJ1-2	CASGTTRGYTF	TGTGCTAGTGGTACCACTAGGGGCTACACCTTC
-	-	TRBV27	TRBJ1-2	CASSSLTVGSKTGPHYGYTF	TGTGCCAGCAGTTCACTGACCGTCGGATCAAAGACAGGCCCCCACTATGGCTACACCTTC
TRBD1	-	TRBV6-5	TRBJ1-1	CASSYFGTGVYTEAFF	TGTGCCAGCAGTTATTTCGGGACAGGGGTTTACACTGAAGCTTTCTTT
TRBD1	-	TRBV7-2	TRBJ2-2	CASSSRTGATGELFF	TGTGCCAGCAGCTCTCGGACAGGGGCCACCGGGGAGCTGTTTTTT
TRBD1	-	TRBV6-1	TRBJ2-7	CASSDLDRGREQYF	TGTGCCAGCAGTGACCTAGACAGGGGGCGGGAGCAGTACTTC
-	-	TRBV5-1	TRBJ1-1	CASSLQGSTEAFF	TGCGCCAGCAGTCTACAGGGCAGCACTGAAGCTTTCTTT
TRBD1	-	TRBV30	TRBJ1-4	CAWRGPGGGEKLFF	TGTGCCTGGAGGGGGCCTGGAGGGGGCGAAAAACTGTTTTTT
TRBD1	-	TRBV2	TRBJ2-1	CASADRVAYNEQFF	TGTGCCAGCGCCGACAGGGTTGCCTACAATGAGCAGTTCTTC
TRBD2	once	TRBV7-8	TRBJ2-7	CASSLREGQSEQYF	TGTGCCAGCAGCTTAAGGGAGGGGCAGAGCGAGCAGTACTTC
-	-	TRBV15	TRBJ2-1	CATSISGKGDEQFF	TGTGCCACCAGCATAAGCGGGAAGGGGGATGAGCAGTTCTTC
-	-	TRBV9	TRBJ1-6	CASSAPPGKGNNSPLHF	TGTGCCAGCAGCGCCCCCCCGGGGAAAGGGAATAATTCACCCCTCCACTTT
TRBD1	-	TRBV5-1	TRBJ1-2	CASSPPDRGDYGYTF	TGCGCCAGCAGCCCGCCTGACAGGGGGGACTATGGCTACACCTTC
-	-	TRBV25-1	TRBJ2-5	CASGQGSLIQETQYF	TGTGCCAGCGGGCAGGGCTCCCTCATCCAAGAGACCCAGTACTTC
-	-	TRBV19	TRBJ1-5	CASSITGQYSNQPQHF	TGTGCCAGTAGTATTACCGGACAGTATAGCAATCAGCCCCAGCATTTT